This passage covers 17 T cell receptor beta chains from one sample sequenced in a study of CD8 T cells in ankylosing spondylitis. TCRdb itself ran the 5' RACE reads through MiXCR, one entry per CDR3 protein. The data contain 750,000 to 850,000 distinct CDR3 sequences, 12% of them singletons. These receptors are not linked to any known antigen. Findings and limits, study-wide: A TCR beta motif of eight highly homologous variants appeared characteristic of ankylosing spondylitis blood.

The specimen sequenced was blood, either unsorted or a sorted T cell fraction (not recorded which). The receptor source for this set is a male donor with ankylosing spondylitis.

This clonotype appeared a few times. The rearrangement uses TRBV20-1 and TRBJ2-1, with D unresolved. The CDR3 has 15 amino acids. In germline, CDR1 is DFQATT, CDR2 SNEGSKA (reference sequence). Trimming stripped 5 bases from V and 8 bases from J, with 22 bases between. The CDR3 reads CSAPPVHSLGDEQFF. The CDR3 DNA reads TGCAGTGCTCCACCTGTCCACAGCCTTGGGGATGAGCAGTTCTTC.

This chain uses TRBV6-5 with TRBJ2-1; tentative D call: TRBD2 (5 bases). Trimming removed 6 bases from V and 9 bases from J, with 18 bases in between. There are 14 residues in the CDR3. Germline assignment: CDR1 MNHEY and CDR2 SVGAGI. The CDR3 DNA sequence: TGTGCCAGCAGGTTGACTACTATGGTCGCTGAGCAGTTCTTC. Amino acids: CASRLTTMVAEQFF.

The chain recombines TRBV11-2 with TRBJ1-1, with 7 bases fitting TRBD1. CDR1 and CDR2 (germline): SGHAT, FQNNGV. V was pared by 4 bases and J by 1 base, with 6 bases of the junction left unmatched. CDR3 length equals 15 residues. This CDR3 reads CASSSRDSWNTEAFF. As DNA, the CDR3 is TGTGCCAGCAGCTCTCGGGACAGCTGGAACACTGAAGCTTTCTTT. Based on the CDR3 plus reference TRBV11-2 and TRBJ1-1, the full variable domain is EAGVAQSPRYKIIEKRQSVAFWCNPISGHATLYWYQQILGQGPKLLIQFQNNGVVDDSQLPKDRFSAERLKGVDSTLKIQPAKLEDSAVYLCASSSRDSWNTEAFFGQGTRLTVV.

The sample holds a few counts of this clonotype. The V and J genes are TRBV10-1 and TRBJ1-4; D perhaps matches TRBD1 (6 bases). Germline values: CDR1 WNHNN, CDR2 SYGVQD (reference sequence). V lost 8 bases to trimming and J lost 5 bases, with 18 bases between them. This CDR3 has 15 residues. This CDR3 reads CASDTGGAPNEKLFF. The CDR3, as DNA: TGCGCCAGCGACACCGGGGGGGCTCCCAATGAAAAACTGTTTTTT.

This clonotype came up many times. The rearrangement links TRBV20-1 to TRBJ1-5, with D perhaps TRBD1 (6 bases). The CDR3 length is 14 residues. CDR1 is DFQATT and CDR2 is SNEGSKA in the germline V gene (reference sequence). V dropped 6 bases and J dropped 11 bases, with 23 bases sitting between them. CDR3 region: CSATDRHTGFAQHF. The CDR3 nucleotides read TGCAGTGCAACCGACAGGCACACGGGGTTCGCCCAGCATTTT.

This chain connects TRBV6-5 to TRBJ1-2; D is ambiguous. The CDR3 consists of 15 residues. Trimming removed 4 bases from V and 2 bases from J, with 14 bases in between. Germline V gene lookup returns CDR1 MNHEY and CDR2 SVGAGI. The DNA for the CDR3 is TGTGCCAGCAGTTTCCTAGAGGGAAGGAACTATGGCTACACCTTC. Its translation is CASSFLEGRNYGYTF.

The gene calls are TRBV5-1 and TRBJ2-3; 9 bases agree with TRBD2. The CDR3 runs 14 residues. The V and J ends lost 7 bases and 7 bases, in that order; junction bases with no gene match: 10. The germline V gene has CDR1 SGHRS and CDR2 YFSETQ. CDR3 in amino acids: CASRRGSGSHTQYF. The CDR3 DNA reads as TGCGCCAGCCGGCGTGGTAGCGGGAGCCATACGCAGTATTTT.

This clonotype was found many times. The chain joins TRBV7-8 to TRBJ1-2; weak D call: TRBD1 (5 bases). CDR3 length: 16 residues. V dropped 2 bases and J dropped 4 bases, with 17 bases sitting between them. CDR1 is SGHVS, CDR2 FQNEAQ, per germline. The CDR3 region is CASSLNFDSQTYGYTF. In DNA, the CDR3 is TGTGCCAGCAGCTTAAATTTCGACAGCCAAACCTATGGCTACACCTTC.

In its sample, this clonotype was seen many times. An end of the junction does not agree with germline; a read error may underlie this. The genes are TRBV5-1 and TRBJ1-1; D unresolved. Germline CDR1 SGHRS, CDR2 YFSETQ. The CDR3 has 13 residues. The CDR3 protein is CASSRDGNTEAFF. The DNA of the CDR3 is TGTGCCAGCAGCCGAGACGGGAACACTGAAGCTTTCTTT.

In this sample, this clonotype turned up a few times. The chain employs TRBV6-1 and TRBJ2-2; D remains unclear. Trimming cost V 6 bases and J 3 bases, with 11 bases left between them. CDR3 length: 14 residues. The germline V gene has CDR1 MNHNS and CDR2 SASEGT. The DNA of the CDR3 is TGTGCCAGCAGCCCCAGACCAGACACCGGGGAGCTGTTTTTT. It codes for CASSPRPDTGELFF.

This chain links TRBV19 with TRBJ1-5; D remains unclear. This CDR3 comprises 14 residues. Germline CDR1 reads LNHDA; CDR2 reads SQIVND (reference sequence). V lost 6 bases and J lost 5, with 14 bases in between. The CDR3 sequence is CASRVSHRDQPQHF. CDR3 in DNA: TGTGCCAGTAGGGTATCGCACAGAGATCAGCCCCAGCATTTT.

This clonotype has ten or more counts. The rearrangement links TRBV20-1 to TRBJ2-1; 14 bases align to TRBD2. The V gene end was trimmed by 5 bases and the J gene end by 9 bases; junction bases not matched to a gene: 12. Germline V gene data show CDR1 as DFQATT and CDR2 as SNEGSKA (reference sequence). The CDR3 runs to 16 residues. CDR3: CSAPTPGLAGVSEQFF. DNA for the CDR3: TGCAGTGCTCCCACCCCGGGACTAGCGGGAGTTAGTGAGCAGTTCTTC.

This clonotype was detected many times. This CDR3 reads CASSQTRKDTEAFF. The CDR3 bases are TGCGCCAGCAGCCAAACAAGGAAGGACACTGAAGCTTTCTTT. The rearrangement joins TRBV4-1 to TRBJ1-1, with D unresolved. This CDR3 spans 14 amino acids. Germline CDR1 is MGHRA and CDR2 is YSYEKL. V was trimmed by 2 bases and J by 3 bases, leaving 10 bases between them.

The chain couples TRBV6-1 to TRBJ2-7; D is ambiguous. The V end lost 8 bases, the J end lost 3 bases, and 11 bases lay between the germline ends. The length of the CDR3 is 12 residues. The germline gives CDR1 MNHNS, CDR2 SASEGT. CDR3 bases: TGTGCCAGCGGCCCACGGATCTACGAGCAGTACTTC. As protein: CASGPRIYEQYF.

The chain combines TRBV11-2 with TRBJ2-3; D remains ambiguous. Trimming cost V 3 bases and J 2 bases, with 9 bases left between them. Germline CDR1 reads SGHAT; CDR2 reads FQNNGV. The CDR3 is made up of 14 amino acids. CDR3 DNA: TGTGCCAGCAGCTTGGCGGAGTTCACAGATACGCAGTATTTT. Translated: CASSLAEFTDTQYF.

The CDR3 bases are TGTGCCAGCAGTTTATCACGCCTAGCGGGCGGGGAGCTGTTTTTT. Its translation is CASSLSRLAGGELFF. The rearrangement uses TRBV27 and TRBJ2-2, with 8 nucleotides matching TRBD2. This CDR3 contains 15 residues. Germline-derived CDR1 and CDR2 are MNHEY and SMNVEV (reference sequence). The J segment lost 7 bases and the V segment lost 0 bases, leaving 4 bases of the junction unmatched.

The sample holds many counts of this clonotype. V is TRBV4-2 and J is TRBJ2-1, with 11 bases matching TRBD1. The trim removed 5 bases at V and 1 base at J, leaving 4 bases unmatched. Per the germline V gene, CDR1 is LGHNA and CDR2 is YNFKEQ. This CDR3 is 16 amino acids long. CDR3 loop: CASSSRDRGSYNEQFF. Written as DNA, the CDR3 is TGTGCCAGCAGCTCCCGGGACAGGGGGTCCTACAATGAGCAGTTCTTC.